The text below deals with one TCR beta chain. Its antigen is not known. The data derive from a study of cytomegalovirus exposure and HLA in healthy donors. Overall study results and limits: In a later analysis, at a false discovery rate of 0.05, some 15,000 TCR beta sequences were associated with HLA alleles. A later analysis showed that HLA-associated TCR beta chains had undergone more clonal expansion than equally common others. An apparent linkage of common viral pathogens to several of the most significant clusters emerged in a later analysis. Presence/absence analyses rested on an assumption that sequencing depth was roughly uniform across donors.

After removal of 8 bases from V and 5 bases from J, the junction contained 3 bases not matched to a gene. Germline CDR1 reads SGHRS; CDR2 reads YFSETQ. CDR3 size: 13 residues. The PCR used 60 Vbeta and 13 Jbeta primers. Assay used: immunoSEQ multiplex PCR; TCRdb lists only in-frame clones, some missing. The repertoire has under 150,000 clones, 67% of them found once; the top ten carry roughly 8%. This receptor was identified in a man in his late teens or twenties in good health and CMV-seropositive. The V gene is TRBV5-1, the J gene TRBJ2-2, with 10 bases matching TRBD1. The sample was PBMCs. The chain's CDR3 is CASGQGGTGELFF. Here the CDR3 DNA reads TGCGCCAGTGGACAGGGGGGAACCGGGGAGCTGTTTTTT.